This TCR beta chain was sequenced during a study of cytomegalovirus exposure and HLA in healthy donors. Across the whole study: The same platform used for the approximately 670 first-cohort repertoires was also used for the roughly 130 validation repertoires, as a later analysis reported.

Assay: immunoSEQ multiplex PCR; the TCRdb copy retains only in-frame clones and omits some. This table holds some 130,000 clones, roughly 81% found once. The CDR3 is 13 amino acids. V lost 5 bases, J lost 8 bases, and 15 bases lay in between. Germline V gene lookup returns CDR1 LNHDA and CDR2 SQIVND (reference sequence). The chain links TRBV19 to TRBJ1-2; no clear D gene. This clonotype was sampled from a woman aged 25 to 39 in good health and CMV-seronegative. Sequenced: PBMCs. CDR3 protein: CASSPLRASGYTF. The CDR3 region has the DNA TGTGCCAGTAGTCCACTAAGAGCGTCGGGCTACACCTTC.